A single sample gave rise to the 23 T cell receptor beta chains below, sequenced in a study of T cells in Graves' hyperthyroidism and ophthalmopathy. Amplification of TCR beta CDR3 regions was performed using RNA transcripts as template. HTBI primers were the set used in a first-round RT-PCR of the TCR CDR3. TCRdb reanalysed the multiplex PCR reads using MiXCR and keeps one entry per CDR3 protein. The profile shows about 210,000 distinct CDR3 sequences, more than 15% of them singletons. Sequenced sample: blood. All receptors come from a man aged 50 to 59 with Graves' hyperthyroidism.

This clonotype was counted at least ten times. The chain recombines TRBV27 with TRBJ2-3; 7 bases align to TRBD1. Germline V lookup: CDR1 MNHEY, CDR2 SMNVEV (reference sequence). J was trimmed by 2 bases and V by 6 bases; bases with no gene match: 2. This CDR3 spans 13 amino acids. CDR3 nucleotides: TGTGCCAGCAGACAGGGGAACACAGATACGCAGTATTTT. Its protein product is CASRQGNTDTQYF.

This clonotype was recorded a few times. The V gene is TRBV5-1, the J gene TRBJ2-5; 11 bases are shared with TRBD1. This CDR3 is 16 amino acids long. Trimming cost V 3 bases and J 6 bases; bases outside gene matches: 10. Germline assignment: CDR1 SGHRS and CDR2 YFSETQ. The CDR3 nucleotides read TGCGCCAGCAGCTCGGGACAGGGGGGAGATGAGAAGACCCAGTACTTC. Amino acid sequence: CASSSGQGGDEKTQYF.

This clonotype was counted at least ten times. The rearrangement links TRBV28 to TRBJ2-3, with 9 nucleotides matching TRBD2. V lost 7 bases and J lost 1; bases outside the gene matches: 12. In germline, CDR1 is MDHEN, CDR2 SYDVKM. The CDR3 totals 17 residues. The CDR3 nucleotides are TGTGCCAGCACCTCAGGAGGCCTAGCGGGACGCACAGATACGCAGTATTTT. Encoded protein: CASTSGGLAGRTDTQYF.

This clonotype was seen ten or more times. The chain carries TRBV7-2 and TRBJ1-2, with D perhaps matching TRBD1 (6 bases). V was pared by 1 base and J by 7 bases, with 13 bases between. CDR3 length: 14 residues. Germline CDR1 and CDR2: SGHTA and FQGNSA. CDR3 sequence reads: CASSLDQTGGGYTF. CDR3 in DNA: TGTGCCAGCAGCTTAGATCAGACAGGAGGTGGCTACACCTTC.

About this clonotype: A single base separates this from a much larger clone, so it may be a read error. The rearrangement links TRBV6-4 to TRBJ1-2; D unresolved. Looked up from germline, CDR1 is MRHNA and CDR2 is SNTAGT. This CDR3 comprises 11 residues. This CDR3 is CASSGMGGYIF. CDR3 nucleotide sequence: TGTGCCAGCAGTGGGATGGGTGGCTACATCTTC.

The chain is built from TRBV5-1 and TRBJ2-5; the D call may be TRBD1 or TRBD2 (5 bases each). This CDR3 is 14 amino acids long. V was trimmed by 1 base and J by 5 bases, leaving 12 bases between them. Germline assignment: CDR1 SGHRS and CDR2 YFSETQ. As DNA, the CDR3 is TGCGCCAGCAGCTTGTCTCCTGGGACGGAGACCCAGTACTTC. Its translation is CASSLSPGTETQYF. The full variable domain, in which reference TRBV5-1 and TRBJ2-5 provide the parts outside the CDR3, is KAGVTQTPRYLIKTRGQQVTLSCSPISGHRSVSWYQQTPGQGLQFLFEYFSETQRNKGNFPGRFSGRQFSNSRSEMNVSTLELGDSALYLCASSLSPGTETQYFGPGTRLLVL.

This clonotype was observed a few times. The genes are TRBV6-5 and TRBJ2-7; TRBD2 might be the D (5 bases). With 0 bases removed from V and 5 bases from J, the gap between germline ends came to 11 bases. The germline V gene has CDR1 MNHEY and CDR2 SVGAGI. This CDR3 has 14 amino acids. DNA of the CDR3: TGTGCCAGCAGTTACTCGAGTAGAGGGAACGAGCAGTACTTC. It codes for CASSYSSRGNEQYF.

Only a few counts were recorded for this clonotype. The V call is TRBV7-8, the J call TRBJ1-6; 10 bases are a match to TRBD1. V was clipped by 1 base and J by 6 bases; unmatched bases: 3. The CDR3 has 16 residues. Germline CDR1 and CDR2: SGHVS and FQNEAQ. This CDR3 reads CASSLEDRGPNSPLHF. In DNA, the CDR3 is TGTGCCAGCAGCTTAGAAGACAGGGGGCCTAATTCACCCCTCCACTTT.

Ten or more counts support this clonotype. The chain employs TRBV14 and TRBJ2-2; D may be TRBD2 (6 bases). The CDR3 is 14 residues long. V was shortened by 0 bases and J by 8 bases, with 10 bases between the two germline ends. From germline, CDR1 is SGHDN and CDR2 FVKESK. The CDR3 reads CASSQDSGFGELFF. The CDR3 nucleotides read TGTGCCAGCAGCCAAGATAGCGGTTTTGGGGAGCTGTTTTTT. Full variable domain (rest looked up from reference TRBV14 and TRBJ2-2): EAGVTQFPSHSVIEKGQTVTLRCDPISGHDNLYWYRRVMGKEIKFLLHFVKESKQDESGMPNNRFLAERTGGTYSTLKVQPAELEDSGVYFCASSQDSGFGELFFGEGSRLTVL.

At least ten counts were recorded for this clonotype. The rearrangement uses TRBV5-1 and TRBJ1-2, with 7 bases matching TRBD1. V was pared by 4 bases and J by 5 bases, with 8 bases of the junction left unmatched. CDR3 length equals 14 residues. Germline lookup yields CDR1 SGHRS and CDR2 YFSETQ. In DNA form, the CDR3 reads TGCGCCAGCAGCCCGGAAGGACAGGTGTATGGCTACACCTTC. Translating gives CASSPEGQVYGYTF.

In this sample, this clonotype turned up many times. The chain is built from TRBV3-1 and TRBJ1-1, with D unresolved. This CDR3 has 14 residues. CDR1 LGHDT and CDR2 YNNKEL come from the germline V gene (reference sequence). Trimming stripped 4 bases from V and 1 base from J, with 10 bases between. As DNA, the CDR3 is TGTGCCAGCAGCCGAACGGCCAGGAACACTGAAGCTTTCTTT. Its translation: CASSRTARNTEAFF. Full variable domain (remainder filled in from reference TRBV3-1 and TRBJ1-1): DTAVSQTPKYLVTQMGNDKSIKCEQNLGHDTMYWYKQDSKKFLKIMFSYNNKELIINETVPNRFSPKSPDKAHLNLHINSLELGDSAVYFCASSRTARNTEAFFGQGTRLTVV.

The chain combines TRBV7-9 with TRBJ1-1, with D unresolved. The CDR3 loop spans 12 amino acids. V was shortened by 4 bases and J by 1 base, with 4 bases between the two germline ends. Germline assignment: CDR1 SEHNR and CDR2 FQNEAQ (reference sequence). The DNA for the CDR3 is TGTGCCAGCAGCTCATGGAACACTGAAGCTTTCTTT. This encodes CASSSWNTEAFF.

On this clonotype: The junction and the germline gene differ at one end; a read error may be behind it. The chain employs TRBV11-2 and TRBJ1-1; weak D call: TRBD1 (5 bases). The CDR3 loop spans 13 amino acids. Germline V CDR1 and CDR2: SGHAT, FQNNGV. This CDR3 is CASSPGRYTEAFF. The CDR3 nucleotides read TGCGCCAGCAGCCCGGGACGGTACACTGAAGCTTTCTTT.

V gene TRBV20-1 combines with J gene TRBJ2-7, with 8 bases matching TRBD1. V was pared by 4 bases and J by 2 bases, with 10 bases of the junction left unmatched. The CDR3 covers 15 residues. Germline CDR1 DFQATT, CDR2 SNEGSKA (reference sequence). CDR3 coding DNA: TGCAGTGCTAATGGGGCTACAGGGGGGCCCTACGAGCAGTACTTC. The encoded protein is CSANGATGGPYEQYF.

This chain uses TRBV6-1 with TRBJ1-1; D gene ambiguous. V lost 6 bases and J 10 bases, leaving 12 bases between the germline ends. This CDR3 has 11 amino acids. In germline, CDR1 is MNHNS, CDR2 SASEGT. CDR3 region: CASRLFDSAFF. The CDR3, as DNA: TGTGCCAGCAGACTCTTTGATTCAGCTTTCTTT.

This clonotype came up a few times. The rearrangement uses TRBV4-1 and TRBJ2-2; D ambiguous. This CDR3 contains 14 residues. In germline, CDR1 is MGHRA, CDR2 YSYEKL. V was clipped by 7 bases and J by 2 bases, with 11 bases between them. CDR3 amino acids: CASNLQLNTGELFF. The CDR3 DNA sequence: TGCGCCAGCAACCTCCAGCTTAACACCGGGGAGCTGTTTTTT.

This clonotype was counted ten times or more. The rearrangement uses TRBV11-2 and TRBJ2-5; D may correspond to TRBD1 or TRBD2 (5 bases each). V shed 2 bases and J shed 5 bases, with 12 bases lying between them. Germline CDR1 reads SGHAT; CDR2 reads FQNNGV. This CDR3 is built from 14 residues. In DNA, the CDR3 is TGTGCCAGCAGCTTACAGAGGGGCGGGGAGACCCAGTACTTC. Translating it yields CASSLQRGGETQYF.

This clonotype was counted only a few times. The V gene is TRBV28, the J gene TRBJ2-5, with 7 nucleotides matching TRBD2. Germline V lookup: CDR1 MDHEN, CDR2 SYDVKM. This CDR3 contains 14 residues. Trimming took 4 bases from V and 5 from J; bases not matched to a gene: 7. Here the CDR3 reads CASSYRGSWETQYF. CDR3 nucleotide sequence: TGTGCCAGCAGTTATCGCGGGAGTTGGGAGACCCAGTACTTC.

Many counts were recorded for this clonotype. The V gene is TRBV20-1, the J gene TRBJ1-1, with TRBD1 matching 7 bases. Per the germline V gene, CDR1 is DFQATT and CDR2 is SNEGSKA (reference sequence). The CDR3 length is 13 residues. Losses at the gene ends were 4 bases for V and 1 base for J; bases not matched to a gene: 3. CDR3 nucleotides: TGCAGTGCTACTCGACAGGGGAACACTGAAGCTTTCTTT. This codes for CSATRQGNTEAFF.

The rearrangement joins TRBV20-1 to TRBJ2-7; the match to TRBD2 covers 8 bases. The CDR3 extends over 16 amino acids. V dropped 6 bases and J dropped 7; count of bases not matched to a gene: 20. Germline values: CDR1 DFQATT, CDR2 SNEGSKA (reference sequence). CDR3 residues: CSALTPGTSQVLEQYF. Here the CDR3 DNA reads TGCAGTGCCCTAACCCCCGGGACTAGTCAAGTATTGGAGCAGTACTTC.

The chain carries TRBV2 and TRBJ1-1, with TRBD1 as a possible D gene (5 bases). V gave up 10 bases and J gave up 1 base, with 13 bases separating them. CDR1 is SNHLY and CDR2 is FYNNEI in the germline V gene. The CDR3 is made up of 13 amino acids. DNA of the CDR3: TGTGCCACCCTTGGGACGGCGAACACTGAAGCTTTCTTT. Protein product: CATLGTANTEAFF.

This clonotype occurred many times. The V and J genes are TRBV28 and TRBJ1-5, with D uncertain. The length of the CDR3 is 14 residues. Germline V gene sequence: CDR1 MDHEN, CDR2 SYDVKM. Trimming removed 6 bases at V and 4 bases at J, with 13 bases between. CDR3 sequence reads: CASSPSEENQPQHF. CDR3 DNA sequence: TGTGCCAGCAGCCCTTCGGAGGAGAATCAGCCCCAGCATTTT.

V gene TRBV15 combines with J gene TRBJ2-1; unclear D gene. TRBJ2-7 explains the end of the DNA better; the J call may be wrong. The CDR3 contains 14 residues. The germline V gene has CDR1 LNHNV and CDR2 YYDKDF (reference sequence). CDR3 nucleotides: TGTGCCACCAGCAGAGGGAGAGCCTACAATGAGCAGTACTTC. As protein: CATSRGRAYNEQYF.